The clone carrying this T cell receptor (beta chain) appeared many times. Antigen unknown. The data originate from a study of identical twins. Study-wide results and caveats: It was cross-sectional statistical analysis, not following the same donors, that the conclusions relied on. Zero-insertion analyses were open to partial confounding by invariant MAIT and iNKT cells.

V trimming: 0 bases; J trimming: 2 bases; junction bases outside the gene matches: 4. This CDR3 has 15 amino acids. Germline V gene data show CDR1 as DFQATT and CDR2 as SNEGSKA (reference sequence). One entry per CDR3 protein results from TCRdb running MiXCR on the 5' RACE reads. The sample lists 550,000 to 700,000 distinct CDR3 sequences, roughly 9.9% occurring once. The same sample was also studied in work on yellow fever vaccine responses in identical twins.

The sequencing sample was made of PBMCs. The receptor's source is a woman younger than 30 in good health. The V and J genes are TRBV20-1 and TRBJ2-7, with 10 bases aligning to TRBD2. The CDR3 nucleotides are TGCAGTGCTAGAGATCCTAGCGGGGGAGCCTACGAGCAGTACTTC. Translating gives CSARDPSGGAYEQYF.